What follows are 14 T cell receptor beta chains derived from one specimen sequenced in a study of long-term antiretroviral therapy in people with HIV. At the survey level, the v3.0 immunoSEQ assay was run. Using immunoSEQ multiplex PCR, the repertoire was profiled, and TCRdb retains in-frame clones only, with some absent. This sample has about 30,000 clones, with around 85% found just once. The sample here was unsorted PBMCs, taken about 5 years before starting antiretroviral therapy. Receptors were obtained from a man in his fifties with HIV.

This chain connects TRBV27 to TRBJ2-7; TRBD2 matches at 7 bases. J was trimmed by 5 bases and V by 2 bases; bases with no gene match: 9. Germline V CDR1 and CDR2: MNHEY, SMNVEV (reference sequence). The CDR3 spans 15 residues. This chain's CDR3 is CASSLSVGREDEQYF. CDR3 DNA: TGTGCCAGCAGTTTAAGTGTGGGCCGGGAGGACGAGCAGTACTTC.

The rearrangement joins TRBV7-9 to TRBJ2-7; the match to TRBD2 covers 8 bases. V gave up 2 bases and J gave up 0 bases; unmatched junction bases: 3. The CDR3 loop spans 15 amino acids. Germline lookup yields CDR1 SEHNR and CDR2 FQNEAQ (reference sequence). The CDR3 is CASSLTSGSSYEQYF. CDR3 sequence (DNA): TGTGCCAGCAGCTTAACTAGCGGTAGCTCCTACGAGCAGTACTTC.

This rearrangement joins TRBV4-3 to TRBJ1-1, with 9 bases that match TRBD1. After removal of 0 bases from V and 6 bases from J, the junction contained 8 bases not matched to a gene. This CDR3 is built from 16 residues. Per germline, CDR1 LGHNA and CDR2 YSLEER. The DNA for the CDR3 is TGCGCCAGCAGCCAAGAACCGGACAGGGGCGTAGCTGAAGCTTTCTTT. Translating it yields CASSQEPDRGVAEAFF.

V gene TRBV10-2 combines with J gene TRBJ1-1; D not resolved. The germline CDR1 and CDR2 sequences are WSHSY and SAAADI. V lost 5 bases and J lost 1, with 11 bases in between. CDR3 length: 14 residues. The chain's CDR3 is CASSQDFTNTEAFF. CDR3 nucleotides: TGCGCCAGCAGTCAGGACTTCACGAACACTGAAGCTTTCTTT.

The chain uses TRBV4-3 and TRBJ1-1; D gene ambiguous. Trimming shortened V by 0 bases and J by 3 bases, and 8 bases separated the two germline ends. This CDR3 is 14 amino acids long. Per germline, CDR1 LGHNA and CDR2 YSLEER. CDR3 sequence: CASSQERAYTEAFF. The CDR3 nucleotides read TGCGCCAGCAGCCAAGAGAGGGCGTACACTGAAGCTTTCTTT.

The chain links TRBV9 to TRBJ1-5; no reliable D call. Germline V gene sequence: CDR1 SGDLS, CDR2 YYNGEE. V lost 0 bases, J lost 2 bases, and 6 bases lay in between. This CDR3 has 14 residues. The CDR3 bases are TGTGCCAGCAGCGTAGGCTACGGCAATCAGCCCCAGCATTTT. Residues: CASSVGYGNQPQHF.

The chain carries TRBV2 and TRBJ1-1; 9 bases align to TRBD1. Germline V CDR1 and CDR2: SNHLY, FYNNEI. This CDR3 comprises 14 residues. V lost 7 bases, J lost 2 bases, and 5 bases stayed unmatched. This chain's CDR3 is CASTVQGANTEAFF. The CDR3 DNA sequence: TGTGCCAGCACCGTACAGGGGGCAAACACTGAAGCTTTCTTT.

The rearrangement joins TRBV11-2 to TRBJ2-5; D uncertain. V lost 3 bases and J lost 0, with 8 bases in between. The CDR3 sequence is 14 residues long. Per germline, CDR1 SGHAT and CDR2 FQNNGV. As DNA, the CDR3 is TGTGCCAGCAGCTTCCCCAGGTACCAAGAGACCCAGTACTTC. Amino acids: CASSFPRYQETQYF.

The chain is built from TRBV27 and TRBJ2-7, with 8 bases that match TRBD1. Germline V gene sequence: CDR1 MNHEY, CDR2 SMNVEV (reference sequence). V shed 3 bases, J shed 4 bases, and the junction held 2 bases outside the gene matches. The length of the CDR3 is 13 residues. The CDR3 sequence: CASSFTGGYEQYF. CDR3 DNA sequence: TGTGCCAGCAGTTTTACAGGGGGTTACGAGCAGTACTTC.

The gene calls are TRBV5-8 and TRBJ2-7; D call uncertain. This CDR3 has 15 amino acids. Trimming took off 0 bases at V and 1 base at J, with 11 bases between the two ends. Per germline, CDR1 SGHTS and CDR2 YDEGEE. Written as DNA, the CDR3 is TGTGCCAGCAGCTTGGGCCCGTGGGGATCCTACGAGCAGTACTTC. Amino acids: CASSLGPWGSYEQYF.

The rearrangement uses TRBV19 and TRBJ1-3; no firm D call. Per the germline V gene, CDR1 is LNHDA and CDR2 is SQIVND (reference sequence). The V gene lost 4 bases and the J gene lost 2 bases, with 6 bases spanning the gap. This CDR3 region has 13 residues. The CDR3 coding sequence is TGTGCCAGTAGTAGGCAGGCTGGAAACACCATATATTTT. Its translation is CASSRQAGNTIYF.

The chain carries TRBV5-1 and TRBJ1-2; a weak D match, TRBD1 (6 bases). Trimming cost V 4 bases and J 4 bases, with 17 bases left between them. Germline lookup yields CDR1 SGHRS and CDR2 YFSETQ. The CDR3 has 15 residues. The DNA of the CDR3 is TGCGCCAGCAGCCAGGGGTCGGGAGCTAGCTATGGCTACACCTTC. Amino acids: CASSQGSGASYGYTF.

This chain joins TRBV5-1 and TRBJ2-2, with 8 bases identical to TRBD2. The CDR3 is 16 residues long. Germline assignment: CDR1 SGHRS and CDR2 YFSETQ. V lost 2 bases to trimming and J lost 2 bases; unmatched junction nucleotides: 5. Here the CDR3 DNA reads TGCGCCAGCAGCTTTATGGCGGGGGGAAACACCGGGGAGCTGTTTTTT. Translated: CASSFMAGGNTGELFF.

The chain recombines TRBV9 with TRBJ2-1; TRBD2 matches at 12 bases. Germline CDR1 and CDR2: SGDLS and YYNGEE. The V gene end was trimmed by 0 bases and the J gene end by 7 bases; junction bases not matched to a gene: 2. The CDR3 sequence is 15 residues long. Here the CDR3 DNA reads TGTGCCAGCAGCGTAGGACTAGCGGGGGTAAATGAGCAGTTCTTC. Its protein is CASSVGLAGVNEQFF.